Listed below are T cell receptor beta chains from one sample, sequenced in a study of shared clonotypes between healthy human individuals. Profiled with immunoSEQ multiplex PCR; TCRdb holds only in-frame clones, not every one. The table lists about 490,000 clones, 70% to 80% of them singletons. The material sequenced was PBMCs. These receptors all come from a woman in her thirties or forties in good health. Some clones in this sample may be carry-over from other donors' samples. CDR3s include the opening cysteine and the closing phenylalanine or tryptophan. The D gene is left open where the match is weak. Clone size is given for some rows only: seen once, a few or many times, or a class if the clone is expanded.

size	D	J	V	DNA	CDR3
-	-	TRBJ1-2	TRBV6-1	TGTGCCAGCAGTGTAAACTTCCAGGGGAGCGGCTACACCTTC	CASSVNFQGSGYTF
-	TRBD1	TRBJ1-1	TRBV18	TGTGCCAGCTCACCGAGACAGGGCCATGAAGCTTTCTTT	CASSPRQGHEAFF
-	TRBD1	TRBJ2-7	TRBV19	TGTGCCAGTAGTATCGATCCCCGGGACAGGGGATCCTACGAGCAGTACTTC	CASSIDPRDRGSYEQYF
once	TRBD1	TRBJ2-7	TRBV9	TGTGCCAGCAGCACCGCCGGGACAGGGTTCGACGAGCAGTACTTC	CASSTAGTGFDEQYF
-	TRBD1	TRBJ1-5	TRBV27	TGTGCCAGCAGTTCGGGGACAGGGGGAGGTCAGCCCCAGCATTTT	CASSSGTGGGQPQHF
-	TRBD1	TRBJ2-7	TRBV28	TGTGCCAGCAGTTTAACGGGACAGGGTTATAACGAGCAGTACTTC	CASSLTGQGYNEQYF
few	TRBD2	TRBJ2-1	TRBV4-3	TGCGCCAGCAGCCAAGATCTGGGACTAGCGTCAAATGAGCAGTTCTTC	CASSQDLGLASNEQFF
-	TRBD2	TRBJ2-5	TRBV15	TGTGCCACCAGCAGGGTCCTAGCGGGAGGGGACGAGACCCAGTACTTC	CATSRVLAGGDETQYF
-	-	TRBJ1-1	TRBV19	TGTGCCAGTACTCGGAACACTGAAGCTTTCTTT	CASTRNTEAFF
once	-	TRBJ2-5	TRBV28	TGTGCCAGCAGTTCCCCGGACAAGGATGGGGGGGAGACCCAGTACTTC	CASSSPDKDGGETQYF
-	-	TRBJ2-5	TRBV9	TGTGCCAGCAGCGTAGATCAGTGGGTCGGAAAAGAGACCCAGTACTTC	CASSVDQWVGKETQYF
-	-	TRBJ2-7	TRBV7-8	TGTGCCAGCAGCCAAGGGCATACGGGGGAGCAGTACTTC	CASSQGHTGEQYF
-	-	TRBJ1-1	TRBV7-3	TGTGCCAGCAGCCTAGCTGTTGGCACTGAAGCTTTCTTT	CASSLAVGTEAFF
-	-	TRBJ1-1	TRBV18	TGTGCCAGCTCACTAATACGGACGGGTAATACTGAAGCTTTCTTT	CASSLIRTGNTEAFF
-	-	TRBJ1-2	TRBV21-1	TGTGCCAGCAGCAAAGTAAGGGCCAGGAAAAGGGACCCCTATAGTTCCCTCTATGGCTACACCTTC	CASSKVRARKRDPYSSLYGYTF
many	-	TRBJ2-5	TRBV28	TGTGCCAGCAGTTTCCTAGGGGCCGAAGAGACCCAGTACTTC	CASSFLGAEETQYF
-	-	TRBJ1-2	TRBV2	TGTGCCAGCAGCCCCAAGGGAGGCTACACCTTC	CASSPKGGYTF
-	-	TRBJ2-2	TRBV7-3	TGTGCCAGCAGCCCGCGGGCTAGCGTGAACACCGGGGAGCTGTTTTTT	CASSPRASVNTGELFF
-	TRBD1	TRBJ2-5	TRBV5-1	TGCGCCAGCAGCTTTGGACAGGGCCGCCGGACCCAGTACTTC	CASSFGQGRRTQYF
-	-	TRBJ2-5	TRBV5-4	TGTGCCAGCAGCGCCCGAGGCCAAGAGACCCAGTACTTC	CASSARGQETQYF
-	TRBD2	TRBJ2-7	TRBV5-1	TGCGCCACCATGGCGGCCGGGGGAGGGCCTAAAAACGAGCAGTACTTC	CATMAAGGGPKNEQYF
-	-	TRBJ2-1	TRBV28	TGTGCCAGCATCCCCTTTACGTTCGACTACAATGAGCAGTTCTTC	CASIPFTFDYNEQFF
few	-	TRBJ1-2	TRBV19	TGTGCCAGTAAGGTTCAGGCCATACCTAACTATGGCTACACCTTC	CASKVQAIPNYGYTF
-	TRBD2	TRBJ2-7	TRBV9	TGTGCCAGCAGCCCCCATTTAGCGGGAGTAAACTACGAGCAGTACTTC	CASSPHLAGVNYEQYF
-	-	TRBJ2-5	TRBV9	TGTGCCAGCAGCGTCCCCGGCTTGGGGGAGACCCAGTACTTC	CASSVPGLGETQYF
-	TRBD2	TRBJ2-5	TRBV6-5	TGTGCCAGCAGTTACTTAGCGGGACGCCAAGAGACCCAGTACTTC	CASSYLAGRQETQYF
-	TRBD1	TRBJ1-3	TRBV2	TGTGCCAGCGGGGAAGGACAGGGGGCGGCAGGAAACACCATATATTTT	CASGEGQGAAGNTIYF
few	-	TRBJ2-5	TRBV9	TGTGCCAGCAGCGCTACCGGGACATACCAAGAGACCCAGTACTTC	CASSATGTYQETQYF
-	TRBD1	TRBJ1-1	TRBV6-1	TGTGCCAGCAGTAAACAGGGGGCGGAGAACACTGAAGCTTTCTTT	CASSKQGAENTEAFF
-	-	TRBJ2-2	TRBV29-1	TGCAGCGTTGCAAGGAGCATTGCGCACGGGGAGCTGTTTTTT	CSVARSIAHGELFF
-	-	TRBJ1-3	TRBV7-2	TGTGCCAGCAGCTTCTATCCAAACGGAAACACCATATATTTT	CASSFYPNGNTIYF
-	-	TRBJ1-6	TRBV5-1	TGCGCCAGCAGGCAGGGGAATTCACCCCTCCACTTT	CASRQGNSPLHF
-	TRBD2	TRBJ2-7	TRBV5-1	TGCGCCAGCAGCGACGGACTAGCGTTCGAGCAGTACTTC	CASSDGLAFEQYF
-	TRBD2	TRBJ2-7	TRBV5-1	TGCGCCAGCATGTCACTAGCGAACTCCTACGAGCAGTACTTC	CASMSLANSYEQYF
few	TRBD2	TRBJ2-7	TRBV27	TGTGCCAGCAGTTTCACATCTCCGGCTAGCGGGAGTTACGAGCAGTACTTC	CASSFTSPASGSYEQYF
-	-	TRBJ2-1	TRBV5-1	TGCGCCAGCACCCCTGGTGGGAACAATGAGCAGTTCTTC	CASTPGGNNEQFF
-	-	TRBJ2-7	TRBV11-2	TGTGCCAGCAGCTTAGATCCAGGGGCCTACGAGCAGTACTTC	CASSLDPGAYEQYF
-	-	TRBJ1-3	TRBV30	TGTGCCTGGATCAGGCCCCCAACGTGGGTAAACACCATATATTTT	CAWIRPPTWVNTIYF
-	-	TRBJ2-7	TRBV30	TGTGCCTGGGGCACAGGGAGCAACAACGAGCAGTACTTC	CAWGTGSNNEQYF
-	-	TRBJ2-3	TRBV6-5	TGTGCCAGCAGTCAACAACCGACAGATACGCAGTATTTT	CASSQQPTDTQYF
few	TRBD2	TRBJ2-1	TRBV6-1	TGTGCCAGCAGTGTTCGTAGCGGGAGCGGGGGCAATGAGCAGTTCTTC	CASSVRSGSGGNEQFF
-	-	TRBJ2-2	TRBV5-6	TGTGCCAGCAGCTTCCTCCCCGGCACCGGGGAGCTGTTTTTT	CASSFLPGTGELFF
-	-	TRBJ1-5	TRBV19	TGTGCCAGTAGTACCTCCGGGACACTTAATCAGCCCCAGCATTTT	CASSTSGTLNQPQHF
-	-	TRBJ2-7	TRBV28	TGTGCCAGCCTCCGGGGGGCGACCTACGAGCAGTACTTC	CASLRGATYEQYF
-	-	TRBJ2-7	TRBV13	TGTGCCAGCAGCTGGGGTAGAAGCTACGAGCAGTACTTC	CASSWGRSYEQYF
-	-	TRBJ2-2	TRBV14	TGTGCCAGCAGCCAACCGAGTGGCCGGGATCTACCTGGGGAGCTGTTTTTT	CASSQPSGRDLPGELFF
once	TRBD1	TRBJ2-5	TRBV27	TGTGCCAGCAGCCAACCAGGGGGCCCGAAGGAGACCCAGTACTTC	CASSQPGGPKETQYF
-	-	TRBJ1-1	TRBV5-1	TGCGCCAGCAGCTTGGCGGGGGGGAACACTGAAGCTTCCTTT	CASSLAGGNTEASF
-	TRBD1	TRBJ2-4	TRBV5-1	TGCGCCAGCAGGGACAGGGGGCGCGGGTTTAACGGAAACATTCAGTACTTC	CASRDRGRGFNGNIQYF